The 21 T cell receptor beta chains below were found in one sample sequenced in a study of blood T cell repertoires in COVID-19. Here immunoSEQ multiplex PCR was the method, and the copy in TCRdb shows in-frame clones only, minus some. The data show approximately 75,000 clones, with 84% seen just once and about 22% held by the top ten. Specimen: peripheral blood. The receptors come from a woman between 45 and 60 years old with acute or convalescent COVID-19.

This clone was observed once. V usage is TRBV2 and J usage is TRBJ1-2; the D is unclear. The V gene lost 8 bases and the J gene lost 8 bases, with 12 bases spanning the gap. The CDR3 totals 11 residues. Germline CDR1 is SNHLY and CDR2 is FYNNEI. CDR3 DNA: TGTGCCAGCGGCTTGATTCTCGGCTACACCTTC. This sequence encodes CASGLILGYTF.

The chain uses TRBV28 and TRBJ2-2; 7 bases are a match to TRBD1. Per germline, CDR1 MDHEN and CDR2 SYDVKM. Trimming at V came to 3 bases and at J to 4 bases, leaving 2 bases not matched to a gene. The CDR3 runs 14 residues. Here the CDR3 DNA reads TGTGCCAGCAGTTTTGGGACAGTCACCGGGGAGCTGTTTTTT. Its translation: CASSFGTVTGELFF.

CDR3 in amino acids: CASTRLGQGPTDTQYF. Here the CDR3 DNA reads TGTGCCAGCACTCGATTGGGACAGGGGCCCACAGATACGCAGTATTTT. The chain links TRBV9 to TRBJ2-3, with TRBD1 matching 10 bases. The CDR3 loop spans 16 amino acids. The germline CDR1 and CDR2 sequences are SGDLS and YYNGEE. V lost 6 bases, J lost 2 bases, and 9 bases stayed unmatched.

The chain uses TRBV5-6 and TRBJ1-3, with D possibly being TRBD1 (6 bases). The germline CDR1 and CDR2 sequences are SGHDT and YYEEEE. The CDR3 runs 17 residues. Deletions cut 3 bases from V and 0 bases from J, with 16 bases between. The CDR3 DNA follows: TGTGCCAGCAGCTCTAGACAGGCGAAACCCTCTGGAAACACCATATATTTT. Translating it yields CASSSRQAKPSGNTIYF.

The chain recombines TRBV19 with TRBJ1-2; TRBD1 matches 9 bases. This CDR3 region has 15 residues. J was trimmed by 8 bases and V by 3 bases; bases with no gene match: 10. CDR1 and CDR2 from the germline V gene are LNHDA and SQIVND (reference sequence). For the CDR3, the DNA is TGTGCCAGTAGTATCGGGGCCGGACAGGGGTACGGCTACACCTTC. It specifies CASSIGAGQGYGYTF.

This chain uses TRBV2 with TRBJ2-1, with 9 bases fitting TRBD1. Germline CDR1 reads SNHLY; CDR2 reads FYNNEI. The CDR3 is 17 residues long. J lost 9 bases, V lost 4 bases, and 16 bases had no gene match. CDR3 sequence (DNA): TGTGCCAGCAGTGGGAGGACAGGGGTAACGGGAGCGGCTGAGCAGTTCTTC. This codes for CASSGRTGVTGAAEQFF.

The gene calls are TRBV10-3 and TRBJ2-4, with 7 bases identical to TRBD2. Germline V gene sequence: CDR1 ENHRY, CDR2 SYGVKD. With 1 base clipped from V and 3 bases from J, the junction kept 3 bases outside the gene matches. CDR3 size: 15 residues. The CDR3: CAISEYLADKNIQYF. For the CDR3, the DNA is TGTGCCATCAGTGAGTATCTAGCGGACAAAAACATTCAGTACTTC.

This clone was recorded a few times. The rearrangement uses TRBV12-3 or TRBV12-4 and TRBJ1-1; the D is unclear. The CDR3 loop spans 13 amino acids. The germline V and J ends were trimmed by 4 bases and 0 bases, with 6 bases remaining between them. CDR3 in amino acids: CASSSTVNTEAFF. CDR3 DNA sequence: TGTGCCAGCAGTTCGACTGTGAACACTGAAGCTTTCTTT.

V usage is TRBV7-2 and J usage is TRBJ2-5, with TRBD2 identical over 11 bases. The CDR3 extends over 18 amino acids. The V and J ends lost 4 bases and 1 base, in that order; junction bases with no gene match: 11. Per the germline V gene, CDR1 is SGHTA and CDR2 is FQGNSA. CDR3 nucleotides: TGTGCCAGCAGCTCCCCCACTAGCGGGGGTTCAGCCCAAGAGACCCAGTACTTC. Translating gives CASSSPTSGGSAQETQYF.

V and J are TRBV6-2 or TRBV6-3 and TRBJ2-1, with D perhaps TRBD2 (5 bases). From germline, CDR1 is MNHEY and CDR2 SVGEGT. V shed 0 bases and J shed 14 bases, with 26 bases lying between them. The CDR3 is 17 residues long. The CDR3 loop is CASSYSGPQSSTVREFF. CDR3 nucleotides: TGTGCCAGCAGTTACTCCGGGCCCCAATCCTCTACAGTGAGGGAGTTCTTC.

The genes are TRBV24-1 and TRBJ2-3; 8 bases match TRBD1. Germline loops: CDR1 KGHDR, CDR2 SFDVKD. The CDR3 is made up of 15 amino acids. The V and J ends lost 4 bases and 3 bases, in that order; junction bases with no gene match: 5. The CDR3 loop reads CATSDTGGFTDTQYF. The CDR3 DNA is TGTGCCACCAGTGACACAGGGGGGTTTACAGATACGCAGTATTTT.

This clone appeared a single time. This chain connects TRBV2 to TRBJ1-3; weak D call: TRBD1 (6 bases). In germline, CDR1 is SNHLY, CDR2 FYNNEI. This CDR3 is 14 amino acids long. V was trimmed by 7 bases and J by 0 bases, leaving 10 bases between them. The CDR3 spells CASITGSSGNTIYF. The DNA of the CDR3 is TGTGCCAGCATTACAGGGAGCTCTGGAAACACCATATATTTT.

This clone was seen a handful of times. This chain uses TRBV7-2 with TRBJ2-1, with D perhaps matching TRBD2 (6 bases). This CDR3 contains 14 residues. V shed 4 bases and J shed 8 bases, with 15 bases lying between them. Germline V lookup: CDR1 SGHTA, CDR2 FQGNSA. In DNA, the CDR3 is TGTGCCAGCAGCTCCTCTGCGGGAAGGGATGAGCAGTTCTTC. This gives the protein CASSSSAGRDEQFF.

The chain uses TRBV5-1 and TRBJ2-3; D gene ambiguous. The germline V and J ends were trimmed by 0 bases and 4 bases, with 9 bases remaining between them. The CDR3 is 14 residues long. The V gene's germline CDR1 is SGHRS and CDR2 YFSETQ. Written as DNA, the CDR3 is TGCGCCAGCAGCTTGGTATTTAGTGCAGATACGCAGTATTTT. It is translated as CASSLVFSADTQYF.

The genes are TRBV19 and TRBJ2-7; TRBD2 might be the D (7 bases). Germline V lookup: CDR1 LNHDA, CDR2 SQIVND (reference sequence). Trimming shortened V by 11 bases and J by 4 bases, and 18 bases separated the two germline ends. The CDR3 is 13 residues long. CDR3: CAGRGAGNYEQYF. The CDR3 DNA is TGTGCCGGCCGGGGGGCAGGAAATTACGAGCAGTACTTC.

The rearrangement links TRBV24-1 to TRBJ2-5, with TRBD1 matching over 9 bases. Germline V gene data show CDR1 as KGHDR and CDR2 as SFDVKD. The V gene end was trimmed by 4 bases and the J gene end by 6 bases; junction bases not matched to a gene: 5. The CDR3 is 14 amino acids. The CDR3 sequence is CATSDTGQGKTQYF. In DNA form, the CDR3 reads TGTGCCACCAGTGACACAGGACAGGGGAAGACCCAGTACTTC.

The gene calls are TRBV6-2 or TRBV6-3 and TRBJ1-5; D is possibly TRBD1 (5 bases). Trimming removed 4 bases at V and 2 bases at J, with 18 bases between. The CDR3 totals 17 residues. The germline gives CDR1 MNHEY, CDR2 SVGEGT. The CDR3 loop reads CASSSSSQGIRNQPQHF. In nucleotides, the CDR3 is TGTGCCAGCAGTTCATCATCGCAGGGTATCCGCAATCAGCCCCAGCATTTT.

This clone was counted only a few times. The chain recombines TRBV5-1 with TRBJ1-5; D may be TRBD1 (6 bases). CDR1 and CDR2 (germline): SGHRS, YFSETQ. V lost 5 bases to trimming and J lost 1 base, with 13 bases between them. The CDR3 contains 15 residues. The CDR3, as DNA: TGCGCCAGCAGTCCAGGGGATTCGAGCAATCAGCCCCAGCATTTT. It specifies CASSPGDSSNQPQHF.

This clone was seen a single time. J is TRBJ1-5 and V is TRBV5-8; 7 bases match TRBD1. This CDR3 comprises 15 residues. Unmatched junction bases numbered 7, after V lost 0 bases and J lost 7 bases. Germline CDR1 and CDR2: SGHTS and YDEGEE. The CDR3 loop is CASSLGQGFFQPQHF. In DNA, the CDR3 is TGTGCCAGCAGCTTGGGACAGGGTTTTTTCCAGCCCCAGCATTTT.

CDR3: CASSLGAGNTGELFF. The CDR3 nucleotides read TGCGCCAGCAGCTTGGGAGCAGGGAACACCGGGGAGCTGTTTTTT. The rearrangement joins TRBV5-1 to TRBJ2-2; D uncertain. The V and J ends lost 0 bases and 1 base respectively, with 7 bases between them. CDR1 and CDR2 from the germline V gene are SGHRS and YFSETQ. This CDR3 is built from 15 residues.

This clone was seen only once. V gene TRBV5-6 combines with J gene TRBJ1-2; TRBD1 aligns across 7 bases. This CDR3 has 14 residues. Per the germline V gene, CDR1 is SGHDT and CDR2 is YYEEEE. V shed 4 bases, J shed 5 bases, and the junction held 8 bases outside the gene matches. The CDR3: CASSRSGTAYGYTF. The CDR3 nucleotides read TGTGCCAGCAGCCGCTCCGGGACAGCATATGGCTACACCTTC.